This T cell receptor beta chain was obtained from a study of technical replicates of blood from a few donors. Sequenced by immunoSEQ multiplex PCR; TCRdb stores in-frame clones only, minus some. Here the sample spans about 83,000 clones, roughly 94% being singletons. The CDR3 totals 16 residues. V was trimmed by 1 base and J by 0 bases, leaving 10 bases between them. In germline, CDR1 is MNHNS, CDR2 SASEGT. Sequences were obtained from T cells isolated from PBMCs. This chain connects TRBV6-1 to TRBJ1-3; no clear D. This clonotype originated in a human donor in good health. The CDR3 reads CASSEGRGPSGNTIYF. The CDR3 DNA reads TGTGCCAGCAGTGAAGGGAGAGGCCCCTCTGGAAACACCATATATTTT.